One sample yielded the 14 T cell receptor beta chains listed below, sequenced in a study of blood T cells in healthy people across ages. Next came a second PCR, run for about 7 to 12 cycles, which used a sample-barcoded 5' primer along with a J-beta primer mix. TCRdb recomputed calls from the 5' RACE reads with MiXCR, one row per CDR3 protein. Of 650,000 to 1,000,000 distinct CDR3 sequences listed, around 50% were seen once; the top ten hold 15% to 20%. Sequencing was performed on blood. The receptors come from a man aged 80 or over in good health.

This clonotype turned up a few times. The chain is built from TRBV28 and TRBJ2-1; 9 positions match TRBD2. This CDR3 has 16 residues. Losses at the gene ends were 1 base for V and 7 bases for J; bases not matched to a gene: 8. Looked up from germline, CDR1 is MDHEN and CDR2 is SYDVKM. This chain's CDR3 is CASSLLAGGPKNEQFF. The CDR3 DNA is TGTGCCAGCAGTTTATTGGCGGGAGGGCCTAAAAATGAGCAGTTCTTC.

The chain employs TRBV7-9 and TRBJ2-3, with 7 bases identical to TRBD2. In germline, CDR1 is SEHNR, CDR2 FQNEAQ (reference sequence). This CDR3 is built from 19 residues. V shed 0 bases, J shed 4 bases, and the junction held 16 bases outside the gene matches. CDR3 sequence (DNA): TGTGCCAGCAGCTTAGCTCAGGTCGCTAGCGGCCCCTGGGCAGATACGCAGTATTTT. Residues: CASSLAQVASGPWADTQYF.

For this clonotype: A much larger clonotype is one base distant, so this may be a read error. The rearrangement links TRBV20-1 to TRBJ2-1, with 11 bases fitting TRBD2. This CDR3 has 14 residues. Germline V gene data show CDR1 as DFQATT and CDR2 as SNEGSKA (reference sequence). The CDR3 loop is CSAETSGTSNGQFF. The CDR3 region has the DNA TGCAGTGCCGAGACTAGCGGGACCTCCAATGGGCAGTTCTTC.

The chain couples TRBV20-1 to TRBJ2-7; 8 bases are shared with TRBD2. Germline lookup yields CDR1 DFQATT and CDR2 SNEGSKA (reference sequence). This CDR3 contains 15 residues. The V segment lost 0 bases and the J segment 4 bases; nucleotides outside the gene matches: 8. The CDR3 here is CSARDWRLATYEQYF. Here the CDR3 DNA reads TGCAGTGCTAGAGATTGGAGACTAGCGACATACGAGCAGTACTTC.

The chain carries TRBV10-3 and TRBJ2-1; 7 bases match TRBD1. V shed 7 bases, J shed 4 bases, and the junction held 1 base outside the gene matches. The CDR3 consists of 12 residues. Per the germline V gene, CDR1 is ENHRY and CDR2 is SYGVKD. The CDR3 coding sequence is TGTGCCATCAAGGACAGGTACAATGAGCAGTTCTTC. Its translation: CAIKDRYNEQFF.

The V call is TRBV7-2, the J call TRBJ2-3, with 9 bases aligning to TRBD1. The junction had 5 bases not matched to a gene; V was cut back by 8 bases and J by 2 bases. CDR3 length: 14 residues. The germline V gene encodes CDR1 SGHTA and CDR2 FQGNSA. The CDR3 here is CASVQGATTDTQYF. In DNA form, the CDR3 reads TGTGCCAGCGTACAGGGGGCTACCACAGATACGCAGTATTTT.

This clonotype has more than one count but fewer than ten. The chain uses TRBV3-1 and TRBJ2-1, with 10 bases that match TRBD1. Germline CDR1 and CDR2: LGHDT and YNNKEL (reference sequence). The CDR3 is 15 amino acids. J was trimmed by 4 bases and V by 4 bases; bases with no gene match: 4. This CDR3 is CASSRGTGAYNEQFF. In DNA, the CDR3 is TGTGCCAGCAGCCGGGGGACAGGGGCGTACAATGAGCAGTTCTTC.

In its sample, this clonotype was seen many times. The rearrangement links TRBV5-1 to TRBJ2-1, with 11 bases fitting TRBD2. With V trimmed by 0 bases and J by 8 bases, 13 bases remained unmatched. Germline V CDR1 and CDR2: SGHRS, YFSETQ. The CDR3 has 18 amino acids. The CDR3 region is CASSLGAFASGRMDEQFF. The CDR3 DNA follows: TGCGCCAGCAGCTTGGGGGCCTTCGCTAGCGGGAGGATGGATGAGCAGTTCTTC.

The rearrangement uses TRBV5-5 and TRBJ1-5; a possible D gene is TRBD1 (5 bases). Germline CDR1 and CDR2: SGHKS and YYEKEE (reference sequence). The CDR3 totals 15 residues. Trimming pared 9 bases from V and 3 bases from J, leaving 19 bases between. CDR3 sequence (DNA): TGTGCCAACCAGGAGGGGTGGCCGACCAATCAGCCCCAGCATTTT. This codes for CANQEGWPTNQPQHF. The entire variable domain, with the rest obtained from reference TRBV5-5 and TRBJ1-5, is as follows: DAGVTQSPTHLIKTRGQQVTLRCSPISGHKSVSWYQQVLGQGPQFIFQYYEKEERGRGNFPDRFSARQFPNYSSELNVNALLLGDSALYLCANQEGWPTNQPQHFGDGTRLSIL.

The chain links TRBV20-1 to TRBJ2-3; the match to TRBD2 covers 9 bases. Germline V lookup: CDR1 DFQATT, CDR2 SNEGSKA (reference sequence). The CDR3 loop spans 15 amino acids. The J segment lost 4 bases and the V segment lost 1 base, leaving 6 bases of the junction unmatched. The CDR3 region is CSARGGSGSPDTQYF. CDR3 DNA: TGCAGTGCTAGAGGGGGTAGCGGGAGCCCAGATACGCAGTATTTT.

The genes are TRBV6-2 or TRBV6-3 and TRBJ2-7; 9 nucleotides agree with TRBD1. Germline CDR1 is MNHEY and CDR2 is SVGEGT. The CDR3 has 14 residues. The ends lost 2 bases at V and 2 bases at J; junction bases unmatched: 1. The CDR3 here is CASSYGTGTYEQYF. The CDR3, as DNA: TGTGCCAGCAGTTACGGGACAGGGACCTACGAGCAGTACTTC.

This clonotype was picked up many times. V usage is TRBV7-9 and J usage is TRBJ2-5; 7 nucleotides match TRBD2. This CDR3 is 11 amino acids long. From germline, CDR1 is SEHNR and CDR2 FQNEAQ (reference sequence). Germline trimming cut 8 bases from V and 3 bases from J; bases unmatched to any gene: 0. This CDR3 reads CASRGEETQYF. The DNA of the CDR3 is TGTGCCAGCCGGGGGGAAGAGACCCAGTACTTC.

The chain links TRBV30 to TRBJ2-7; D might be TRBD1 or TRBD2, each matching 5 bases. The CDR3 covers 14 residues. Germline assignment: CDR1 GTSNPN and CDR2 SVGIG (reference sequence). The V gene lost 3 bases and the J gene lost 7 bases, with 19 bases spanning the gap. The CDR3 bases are TGTGCCTGGAGGCAATCGGGGCCTCTCGGGGAGCAGTACTTC. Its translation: CAWRQSGPLGEQYF.

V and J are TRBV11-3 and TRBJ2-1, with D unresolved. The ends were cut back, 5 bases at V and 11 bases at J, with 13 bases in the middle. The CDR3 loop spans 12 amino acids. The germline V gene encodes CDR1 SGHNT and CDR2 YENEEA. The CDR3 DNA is TGTGCCAGCAGCCGCCCCCAAGGTAAGCAGTTCTTC. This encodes CASSRPQGKQFF.